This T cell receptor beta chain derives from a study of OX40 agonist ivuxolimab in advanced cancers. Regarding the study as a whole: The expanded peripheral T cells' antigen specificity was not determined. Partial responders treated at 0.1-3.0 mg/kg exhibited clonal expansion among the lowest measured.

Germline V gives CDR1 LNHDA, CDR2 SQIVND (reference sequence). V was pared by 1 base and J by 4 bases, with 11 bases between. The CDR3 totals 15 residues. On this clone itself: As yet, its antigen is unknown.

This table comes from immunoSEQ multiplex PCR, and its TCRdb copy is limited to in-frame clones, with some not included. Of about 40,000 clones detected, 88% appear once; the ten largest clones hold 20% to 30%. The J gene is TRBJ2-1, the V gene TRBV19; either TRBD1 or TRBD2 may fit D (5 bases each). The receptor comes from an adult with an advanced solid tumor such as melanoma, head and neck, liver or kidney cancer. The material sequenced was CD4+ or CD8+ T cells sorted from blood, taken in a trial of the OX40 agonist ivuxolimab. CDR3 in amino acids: CASSIVGTAYNEQFF. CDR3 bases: TGTGCCAGTAGTATAGTAGGGACCGCTTACAATGAGCAGTTCTTC.